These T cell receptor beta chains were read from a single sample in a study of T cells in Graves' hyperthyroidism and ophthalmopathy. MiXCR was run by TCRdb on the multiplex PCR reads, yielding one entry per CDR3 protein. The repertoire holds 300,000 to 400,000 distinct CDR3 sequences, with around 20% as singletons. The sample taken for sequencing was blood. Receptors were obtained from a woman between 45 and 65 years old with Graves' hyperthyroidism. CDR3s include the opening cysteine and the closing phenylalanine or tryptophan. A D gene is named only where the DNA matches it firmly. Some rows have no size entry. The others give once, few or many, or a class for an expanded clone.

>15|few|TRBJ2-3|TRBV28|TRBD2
CASSLLAGGQDTQYF
TGTGCCAGCAGTTTACTAGCGGGGGGTCAGGATACGCAGTATTTT
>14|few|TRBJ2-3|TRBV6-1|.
CASSGTVRTDTQYF
TGTGCCAGCAGTGGGACAGTTCGCACAGATACGCAGTATTTT
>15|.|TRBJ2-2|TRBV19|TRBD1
CASSIRTGDTGELFF
TGTGCCAGTAGTATCCGGACAGGGGACACCGGGGAGCTGTTTTTT
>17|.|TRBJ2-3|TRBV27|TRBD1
CASSPSDRGGHTDTQYF
TGTGCCAGCAGTCCCTCGGACAGGGGCGGGCACACAGATACGCAGTATTTT
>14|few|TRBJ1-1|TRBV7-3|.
CASSLGHGDTEAFF
TGTGCCAGCAGCTTAGGCCACGGAGACACTGAAGCTTTCTTT
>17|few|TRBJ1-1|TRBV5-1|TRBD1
CASSLGRDRESPTEAFF
TGCGCCAGCAGCTTGGGCCGGGACAGGGAAAGTCCCACTGAAGCTTTCTTT
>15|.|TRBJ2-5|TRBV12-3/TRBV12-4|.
CASSLINSRKETQYF
TGTGCCAGCAGTTTAATTAACAGCCGAAAAGAGACCCAGTACTTC
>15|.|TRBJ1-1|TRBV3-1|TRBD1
CASSPWDRAGTEAFF
TGTGCCAGCAGCCCTTGGGACAGGGCGGGCACTGAAGCTTTCTTT
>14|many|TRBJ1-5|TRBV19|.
CASSIRPGMLPQHF
TGTGCCAGTAGTATCCGCCCGGGTATGCTACCCCAGCATTTT
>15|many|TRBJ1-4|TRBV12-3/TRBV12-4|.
CASSFPGAAGRKLFF
TGTGCCAGCAGTTTCCCTGGGGCAGCGGGCAGGAAACTGTTTTTT
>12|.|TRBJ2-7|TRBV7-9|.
CASSFGADEQYF
TGTGCCAGCAGCTTTGGGGCCGACGAGCAGTACTTC
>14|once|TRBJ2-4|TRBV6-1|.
CASWAGPAPNIQYF
TGTGCCAGCTGGGCCGGGCCCGCCCCAAACATTCAGTACTTC
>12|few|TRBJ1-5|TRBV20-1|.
CSASGGSYPQHF
TGCAGTGCTAGTGGAGGTTCGTATCCCCAGCATTTT
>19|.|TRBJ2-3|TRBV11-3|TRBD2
CASSLDTGLAGGPTDTQYF
TGTGCCAGCAGCTTAGATACCGGACTAGCGGGAGGGCCTACAGATACGCAGTATTTT
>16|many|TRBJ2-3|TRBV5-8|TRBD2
CASSSGTSRSTDTQYF
TGTGCCAGCAGCTCAGGGACTAGCCGGAGCACAGATACGCAGTATTTT
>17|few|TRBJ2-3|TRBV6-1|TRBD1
CASSESRDRGRTDTQYF
TGTGCCAGCAGTGAATCCCGGGACAGGGGGAGGACAGATACGCAGTATTTT
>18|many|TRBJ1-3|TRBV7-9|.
CASSLVIRDVNSGNTIYF
TGTGCCAGCAGCTTAGTCATCCGGGACGTCAACTCTGGAAACACCATATATTTT
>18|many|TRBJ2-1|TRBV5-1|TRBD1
CASSPLGTGGISMGEQFF
TGCGCCAGCAGCCCCCTAGGGACAGGGGGCATTAGCATGGGGGAGCAGTTCTTC
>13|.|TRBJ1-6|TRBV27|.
CASSSTGNSPLHF
TGTGCCAGCAGTTCGACGGGAAATTCACCCCTCCACTTT
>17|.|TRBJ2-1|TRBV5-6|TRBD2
CASSLDPSGGFYNGQFF
TGTGCCAGCAGCTTGGACCCAAGCGGGGGGTTCTACAATGGGCAGTTCTTC
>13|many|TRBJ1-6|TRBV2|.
CASRGDRTSPLHF
TGTGCCAGCAGGGGCGACAGGACTTCACCCCTCCACTTT
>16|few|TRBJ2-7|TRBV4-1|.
CASSQDPGDRSYEQYF
TGCGCCAGCAGCCAAGATCCGGGGGACAGATCCTACGAGCAGTACTTC
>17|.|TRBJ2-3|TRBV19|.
CASSIGPAGGRTDTQYF
TGTGCCAGTAGTATTGGTCCGGCAGGGGGGCGTACAGATACGCAGTATTTT
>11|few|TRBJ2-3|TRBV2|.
CASDRLNTQYF
TGTGCCAGCGACAGGTTAAATACGCAGTATTTT
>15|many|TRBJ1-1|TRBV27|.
CASSPRTAGNTEAFF
TGTGCCAGCAGCCCGCGGACCGCAGGGAACACTGAAGCTTTCTTT
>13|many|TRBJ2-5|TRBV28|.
CASSLMAGETQYF
TGTGCCAGCAGTTTAATGGCAGGGGAGACCCAGTACTTC
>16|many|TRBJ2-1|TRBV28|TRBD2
CASSPRLAAGIDEQFF
TGTGCCAGCAGTCCCCGACTAGCGGCGGGGATCGATGAGCAGTTCTTC
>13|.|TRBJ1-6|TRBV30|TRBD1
CAWNPTGGSPLHF
TGTGCCTGGAACCCGACAGGGGGATCACCCCTCCACTTT
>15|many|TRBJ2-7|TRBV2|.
CASSDVARGNYEQYF
TGTGCCAGCAGTGACGTGGCAAGGGGCAACTACGAGCAGTACTTC
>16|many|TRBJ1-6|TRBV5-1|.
CASSSATGRLDSPLHF
TGCGCCAGCAGCTCAGCCACAGGGAGGCTAGATTCACCCCTCCACTTT
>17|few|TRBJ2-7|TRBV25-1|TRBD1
CASSPRGLSKSPYEQYF
TGTGCCAGCAGCCCGAGGGGGCTCTCCAAGTCCCCATACGAGCAGTACTTC